This TCR beta chain was recorded in a study of blood T cell repertoires in COVID-19. The table lists this clone with a count of one. Method: immunoSEQ multiplex PCR; TCRdb's copy keeps in-frame clones and lacks some. The sample yields around 120,000 clones, 55% to 75% seen once. The sample consisted of peripheral blood. This TCR derives from a woman aged 70 to 79 with acute or convalescent COVID-19.

The CDR3, as DNA: TGTGCCAGCAGCTTCGGGGGGCCCCTCCACGAGCAGTACTTC. This encodes CASSFGGPLHEQYF. The chain uses TRBV7-9 and TRBJ2-7, with D maybe TRBD2 (7 bases). The CDR3 contains 14 residues. Germline values: CDR1 SEHNR, CDR2 FQNEAQ (reference sequence). With 3 bases removed from V and 5 bases from J, the gap between germline ends came to 14 bases.